One and the same sample provided the 21 T cell receptor beta chains below, sequenced in a study of chemoradiotherapy in HPV16-positive cancers. Assay: immunoSEQ multiplex PCR; the TCRdb copy retains only in-frame clones and omits some. The sample lists tens of thousands of clones, roughly 92% occurring once. The sequenced sample was blood, obtained from a patient who underwent chemoradiotherapy. The receptors shown here come from a human donor with HPV-associated anogenital cancer.

V and J are TRBV9 and TRBJ2-5; D ambiguous. Trimming took off 5 bases at V and 8 bases at J, with 16 bases between the two ends. The CDR3 contains 13 residues. Per the germline V gene, CDR1 is SGDLS and CDR2 is YYNGEE. The CDR3 DNA is TGTGCCAGCAGTCGCAGACCCGGAGCCACCCAGTACTTC. It specifies CASSRRPGATQYF.

The chain combines TRBV12-5 with TRBJ2-3; D perhaps matches TRBD1 (6 bases). CDR1 and CDR2 from the germline V gene are LGHNT and FRNRAP. The CDR3 length is 13 residues. Trimming removed 3 bases at V and 6 bases at J, with 10 bases between. The CDR3 coding sequence is TGTGCTAGTGGTTTTTGGGGGCAGGATACGCAGTATTTT. It translates to CASGFWGQDTQYF.

The chain is built from TRBV7-2 and TRBJ2-3, with 16 nucleotides matching TRBD2. The CDR3 has 16 residues. V lost 4 bases to trimming and J lost 5 bases; unmatched junction nucleotides: 3. Germline-derived CDR1 and CDR2 are SGHTA and FQGNSA. Here the CDR3 reads CASSSGLAGGQDTQYF. In nucleotides, the CDR3 is TGTGCCAGCAGCTCGGGACTAGCGGGGGGGCAAGATACGCAGTATTTT.

The chain has TRBV6-6 and TRBJ2-2, with D tentatively TRBD1 or TRBD2 (5 bases each). V was cut by 2 bases and J by 4 bases, with 14 bases left in between. CDR1 is MNHNY and CDR2 is SVGAGI in the germline V gene (reference sequence). CDR3 length: 16 amino acids. In DNA form, the CDR3 reads TGTGCCAGCAGTTACGTCCAGGGAGTGGGCACCGGGGAGCTGTTTTTT. Amino acids: CASSYVQGVGTGELFF.

The chain couples TRBV9 to TRBJ2-3, with 15 bases aligning to TRBD2. CDR3 length equals 16 residues. CDR1 is SGDLS and CDR2 is YYNGEE in the germline V gene. Trimming cost V 7 bases and J 5 bases; bases outside gene matches: 8. This chain's CDR3 is CASGRTSGGAGDTQYF. The CDR3 DNA follows: TGTGCCAGCGGTCGGACTAGCGGGGGGGCAGGAGATACGCAGTATTTT.

The rearrangement uses TRBV6-5 and TRBJ1-2; D uncertain. The V gene's germline CDR1 is MNHEY and CDR2 SVGAGI. The ends were cut back, 6 bases at V and 2 bases at J, with 4 bases in the middle. The CDR3 length is 11 residues. The CDR3 nucleotides are TGTGCCAGCAGGGGGAACTATGGCTACACCTTC. Translating it yields CASRGNYGYTF.

V is TRBV2 and J is TRBJ1-1; no firm D call. V was cut by 7 bases and J by 1 base, with 16 bases left in between. The CDR3 has 15 amino acids. Per germline, CDR1 SNHLY and CDR2 FYNNEI. The CDR3 DNA is TGTGCCAGCATCCTCATGTTCACTACGAACACTGAAGCTTTCTTT. It encodes CASILMFTTNTEAFF.

Written as DNA, the CDR3 is TGTGCCAGCAGACCCGGGACAGGGAGCCTTAATGAGCAGTTCTTC. Amino acid sequence: CASRPGTGSLNEQFF. The chain is built from TRBV6-4 and TRBJ2-1, with 9 bases aligning to TRBD1. V lost 6 bases and J lost 7; bases outside the gene matches: 10. Germline V CDR1 and CDR2: MRHNA, SNTAGT. The CDR3 extends over 15 amino acids.

This chain joins TRBV6-1 and TRBJ1-2; D remains unclear. V was trimmed by 1 base and J by 9 bases, leaving 15 bases between them. Germline V gives CDR1 MNHNS, CDR2 SASEGT. CDR3 length: 14 residues. The CDR3 spells CASSEGVTLRSYTF. The CDR3 DNA is TGTGCCAGCAGTGAAGGGGTGACGTTAAGGAGCTACACCTTC.

This chain's CDR3 is CASSQDSGTSTDTQYF. The CDR3 DNA follows: TGCGCCAGCAGCCAAGATTCCGGCACTAGCACAGATACGCAGTATTTT. The V gene is TRBV4-1, the J gene TRBJ2-3; no firm D call. Germline V CDR1 and CDR2: MGHRA, YSYEKL. Trimming shortened V by 0 bases and J by 0 bases, and 10 bases separated the two germline ends. This CDR3 is built from 16 residues.

The chain couples TRBV9 to TRBJ2-2, with TRBD1 matching over 11 bases. Germline CDR1 is SGDLS and CDR2 is YYNGEE. The ends lost 0 bases at V and 5 bases at J; junction bases unmatched: 3. This CDR3 is 16 amino acids long. The CDR3 reads CASSVGTGGFTGELFF. CDR3 coding DNA: TGTGCCAGCAGCGTAGGGACAGGGGGCTTTACCGGGGAGCTGTTTTTT.

The chain employs TRBV7-9 and TRBJ1-2; maybe TRBD1 (5 bases). The CDR3 covers 13 residues. The germline gives CDR1 SEHNR, CDR2 FQNEAQ (reference sequence). Trimming removed 4 bases from V and 7 bases from J, with 13 bases in between. This CDR3 is CASSSWGGSGYTF. DNA of the CDR3: TGTGCCAGCAGCTCCTGGGGGGGAAGTGGCTACACCTTC.

The J gene is TRBJ2-3, the V gene TRBV7-2; TRBD1 is a possible D gene (5 bases). The CDR3 loop spans 14 amino acids. Germline CDR1 is SGHTA and CDR2 is FQGNSA. With 2 bases removed from V and 3 bases from J, the gap between germline ends came to 9 bases. DNA for the CDR3: TGTGCCAGCAGCTTACGCCAGGGAACAGATACGCAGTATTTT. This gives the protein CASSLRQGTDTQYF.

This clone has just a few counts. The chain uses TRBV6-5 and TRBJ2-7; TRBD1 might be the D (6 bases). This CDR3 is built from 14 residues. Trimming stripped 2 bases from V and 3 bases from J, with 11 bases between. CDR1 and CDR2 (germline): MNHEY, SVGAGI. As DNA, the CDR3 is TGTGCCAGCAGTTACAGGGACACAGGCTACGAGCAGTACTTC. Residues: CASSYRDTGYEQYF.

The rearrangement joins TRBV19 to TRBJ1-5, with D unclear. The CDR3 sequence is 16 residues long. V dropped 6 bases and J dropped 0 bases, with 15 bases sitting between them. The germline V gene has CDR1 LNHDA and CDR2 SQIVND (reference sequence). The chain's CDR3 is CASRERGKISNQPQHF. Written as DNA, the CDR3 is TGTGCCAGTAGGGAACGAGGGAAAATTAGCAATCAGCCCCAGCATTTT.

The chain is built from TRBV2 and TRBJ2-5; 8 nucleotides line up with TRBD1. Germline-derived CDR1 and CDR2 are SNHLY and FYNNEI. This CDR3 has 15 residues. Germline trimming cut 5 bases from V and 2 bases from J; bases unmatched to any gene: 7. CDR3 in amino acids: CASSMDRASQETQYF. The CDR3 DNA is TGTGCCAGCAGTATGGACAGGGCCAGTCAAGAGACCCAGTACTTC. Drawing the rest from reference TRBV2 and TRBJ2-5, the complete variable domain is EPEVTQTPSHQVTQMGQEVILRCVPISNHLYFYWYRQILGQKVEFLVSFYNNEISEKSEIFDDQFSVERPDGSNFTLKIRSTKLEDSAMYFCASSMDRASQETQYFGPGTRLLVL.

The chain is built from TRBV28 and TRBJ1-5; D not certain. Germline V gives CDR1 MDHEN, CDR2 SYDVKM. There are 14 residues in the CDR3. V lost 6 bases, J lost 1 base, and 10 bases lay in between. The CDR3 is CASSELDSNQPQHF. CDR3 nucleotide sequence: TGTGCCAGCAGCGAGCTTGACAGCAATCAGCCCCAGCATTTT.

The chain has TRBV4-3 and TRBJ2-1; weak D call: TRBD2 (6 bases). The V and J ends lost 4 bases and 7 bases respectively, with 20 bases between them. There are 16 residues in the CDR3. Germline V gene lookup returns CDR1 LGHNA and CDR2 YSLEER. CDR3 coding DNA: TGCGCCAGCAGCCGCGTCGAAGGAGGGTTAGGGAATGAGCAGTTCTTC. Encoded protein: CASSRVEGGLGNEQFF.

The chain uses TRBV6-6 and TRBJ1-2, with no clear D. The ends were cut back, 5 bases at V and 4 bases at J, with 11 bases in the middle. Germline values: CDR1 MNHNY, CDR2 SVGAGI (reference sequence). The CDR3 is 13 amino acids. CDR3 sequence: CASSKYGIYGYTF. The CDR3 DNA reads TGTGCCAGCAGTAAATACGGTATCTATGGCTACACCTTC.

The chain combines TRBV6-5 with TRBJ2-4; TRBD1 agrees at 7 bases. The V and J ends lost 7 bases and 7 bases, in that order; junction bases with no gene match: 10. This CDR3 region has 14 residues. Germline CDR1 reads MNHEY; CDR2 reads SVGAGI. The CDR3 nucleotides read TGTGCCAGCACCAACCTGGACAGGTTGAACATTCAGTACTTC. It encodes CASTNLDRLNIQYF.

This chain connects TRBV9 to TRBJ2-1; 11 nucleotides match TRBD2. The V and J ends lost 8 bases and 6 bases, in that order; junction bases with no gene match: 7. CDR1 SGDLS and CDR2 YYNGEE come from the germline V gene. This CDR3 region has 14 residues. The CDR3 bases are TGTGCCAGTTCGACTAGCGGGAAACCCAATGAGCAGTTCTTC. The encoded protein is CASSTSGKPNEQFF.